Listed below are T cell receptor beta chains from one sample, sequenced in a study of patients and donors after allogeneic stem cell transplantation. One entry per CDR3 protein results from TCRdb running MiXCR on the RT-PCR reads. This table holds some 40,000 distinct CDR3 sequences, more than 30% found once. The sequenced sample consisted of blood, either unsorted or a sorted T cell fraction (not recorded which). Source of these receptors: a human donor who was either an allogeneic HSCT recipient or a stem cell or donor lymphocyte infusion donor (not recorded which). It is not recorded whose cells these are; they may come from a transplant donor. Both conserved end residues are part of each CDR3. A D gene is named only where the DNA matches it firmly. Not all rows give a size; the values are once, few, many and, for expanded clones, a class.

v_gene,d_gene,abundance,j_gene,CDR3aa,CDR3nt
TRBV7-2,-,-,TRBJ1-1,CASSAGLRRTEAFF,TGTGCCAGCAGCGCCGGTTTAAGGCGCACTGAAGCTTTCTTT
TRBV4-1,-,few,TRBJ1-6,CASSQDPGASANSPLHF,TGCGCCAGCAGCCAAGATCCTGGGGCGTCCGCGAATTCACCCCTCCACTTT
TRBV7-3,-,-,TRBJ2-5,CASSLTGPGETQYF,TGTGCCAGCAGCTTAACGGGCCCGGGGGAGACCCAGTACTTC
TRBV12-3/TRBV12-4,TRBD1,-,TRBJ2-4,CASSPGQLAKNIQYF,TGTGCCAGCAGTCCGGGACAGTTAGCCAAAAACATTCAGTACTTC
TRBV7-2,TRBD1,many,TRBJ1-4,CASSLAGQGNEKLFF,TGTGCCAGCAGCTTAGCAGGACAGGGGAATGAAAAACTGTTTTTT
TRBV5-1,-,few,TRBJ1-2,CASSLEVRWNGYTF,TGCGCCAGCAGCTTGGAGGTCCGGTGGAATGGCTACACCTTC
TRBV27,-,many,TRBJ1-5,CASWSNSNQPQHF,TGTGCCAGCTGGTCAAATAGCAATCAGCCCCAGCATTTT
TRBV20-1,TRBD1,-,TRBJ2-7,CSAVRDRRPYEQYF,TGCAGTGCTGTACGGGACAGACGACCCTACGAGCAGTACTTC
TRBV20-1,-,-,TRBJ2-1,CSARGHEQFF,TGCAGTGCTAGAGGACATGAGCAGTTCTTC
TRBV18,-,few,TRBJ1-5,CASSPDGQPQHF,TGTGCCAGCTCACCAGATGGACAGCCCCAGCATTTT
TRBV7-6,TRBD1,-,TRBJ2-7,CASSRGQVGYEQYF,TGTGCCAGCAGCCGGGGACAGGTAGGATACGAGCAGTACTTC
TRBV12-3/TRBV12-4,-,few,TRBJ2-3,CASSFSSPTDTQYF,TGTGCCAGCAGTTTTTCGTCCCCGACAGATACGCAGTATTTT
TRBV12-3/TRBV12-4,-,few,TRBJ1-5,CATSLGTAQHF,TGTGCCACCTCCTTGGGCACGGCCCAGCATTTT
TRBV5-6,-,many,TRBJ1-2,CASSPDTGAYYGYTF,TGTGCCAGCAGCCCCGACACAGGAGCTTACTATGGCTACACCTTC
TRBV20-1,-,once,TRBJ1-1,CSAIRGYNTEAFF,TGCAGTGCCATTCGAGGGTATAACACTGAAGCTTTCTTT
TRBV12-3/TRBV12-4,-,-,TRBJ2-1,CASTLPPAPEQFF,TGTGCCAGCACCCTGCCCCCAGCTCCTGAGCAGTTCTTC
TRBV20-1,-,-,TRBJ2-3,CSAPAWTLDTQYF,TGCAGTGCCCCTGCCTGGACCCTCGACACGCAGTATTTT
TRBV6-6,-,-,TRBJ1-5,CASSYSIRRGNQPQHF,TGTGCCAGCAGTTACTCGATAAGGAGGGGGAATCAGCCCCAGCATTTT
TRBV5-1,-,many,TRBJ1-6,CASSLGMAGWSSPLHF,TGCGCCAGCAGCTTGGGGATGGCAGGGTGGAGTTCACCCCTCCACTTT
TRBV28,TRBD1,once,TRBJ2-7,CASSGQGHSYEQYF,TGTGCCAGCAGCGGACAGGGGCACTCCTACGAGCAGTACTTC
TRBV28,-,few,TRBJ2-7,CASSFDTEQYF,TGTGCCAGCAGTTTCGACACCGAGCAGTACTTC
TRBV5-1,TRBD2,-,TRBJ2-1,CASSSTSGVSYNEQFF,TGCGCCAGCAGCTCGACTAGCGGGGTGTCCTACAATGAGCAGTTCTTC
TRBV6-2/TRBV6-3,-,-,TRBJ2-2,CASSYYFRNRAYTGELFF,TGTGCCAGCAGTTACTATTTTAGGAACAGGGCTTACACCGGGGAGCTGTTTTTT
TRBV5-1,-,few,TRBJ1-2,CASSPSSQGEGYTF,TGCGCCAGCAGCCCCTCCTCGCAGGGCGAGGGCTACACCTTC
TRBV7-2,TRBD1,-,TRBJ1-6,CASSPREGAGSPLHF,TGTGCCAGCAGCCCTCGGGAGGGGGCAGGTTCACCCCTCCACTTT
TRBV21-1,-,-,TRBJ2-5,CASSEKLDLKGETQYF,TGTGCCAGCAGCGAAAAACTGGACCTAAAAGGGGAGACCCAGTACTTC
TRBV4-3,-,-,TRBJ2-3,CASSRKAPADTQYF,TGCGCCAGCAGCCGGAAGGCTCCGGCAGATACGCAGTATTTT
TRBV20-1,TRBD1,-,TRBJ1-4,CSARKAGGPATNEKLFF,TGCAGTGCTAGAAAGGCAGGGGGGCCAGCAACTAATGAAAAACTGTTTTTT
TRBV20-1,-,-,TRBJ2-5,CSARDSGVQETQYF,TGCAGTGCTAGAGACAGTGGGGTACAAGAGACCCAGTACTTC
TRBV18,-,-,TRBJ2-4,CASSPPANRLAKNIQYF,TGTGCCAGCTCACCACCAGCTAACCGCCTAGCCAAAAACATTCAGTACTTC
TRBV9,-,-,TRBJ2-7,CASSARPRGGRYEQYF,TGTGCCAGCAGCGCGCGTCCAAGGGGCGGGCGCTACGAGCAGTACTTC
TRBV19,-,-,TRBJ1-1,CASGTFGGTEAFF,TGTGCCAGCGGGACGTTCGGGGGCACTGAAGCTTTCTTT
TRBV5-6,-,few,TRBJ1-4,CASRDRLSTNEKLFF,TGTGCCAGCCGGGACCGGCTTTCAACTAATGAAAAACTGTTTTTT
TRBV4-3,-,many,TRBJ1-4,CASSQADTPLPPTNEKLFF,TGCGCCAGCAGCCAAGCGGACACGCCGTTGCCCCCAACTAATGAAAAACTGTTTTTT
TRBV6-6,TRBD1,-,TRBJ1-5,CASRSTGFLFQPQHF,TGTGCCAGCAGGTCGACAGGGTTTTTATTTCAGCCCCAGCATTTT
TRBV20-1,-,-,TRBJ1-6,CSAGGGRGNSPLHF,TGCAGTGCTGGGGGGGGCAGGGGAAATTCACCCCTCCACTTT
TRBV7-9,-,few,TRBJ1-4,CASSLGRGTYEKLFF,TGTGCCAGCAGCCTTGGGCGGGGAACATACGAAAAACTGTTTTTT
TRBV11-2,TRBD1,-,TRBJ1-4,CASSLVWTGLEKLFF,TGTGCCAGCAGCTTAGTTTGGACAGGGCTGGAAAAACTGTTTTTT
TRBV27,TRBD1,few,TRBJ1-2,CASSAADRAGGYTF,TGTGCCAGCAGTGCAGCCGACAGGGCAGGCGGCTACACCTTC
TRBV27,-,-,TRBJ2-3,CASSPGPVLDTQYF,TGTGCCAGCAGTCCAGGGCCTGTCCTAGATACGCAGTATTTT
TRBV10-3,TRBD1,few,TRBJ2-6,CAIRKDRSNSGANVLTF,TGTGCCATCAGGAAGGACAGGTCCAACTCTGGGGCCAACGTCCTGACTTTC
TRBV20-1,TRBD1,few,TRBJ1-5,CSAGGQGVNQPQHF,TGCAGTGCTGGCGGACAGGGTGTTAATCAGCCCCAGCATTTT
TRBV5-1,-,few,TRBJ2-3,CASSLWLARTDTQYF,TGCGCCAGCAGCTTGTGGCTCGCCCGCACAGATACGCAGTATTTT
TRBV6-6,-,-,TRBJ1-5,CASSYVGGRANQPQHF,TGTGCCAGCAGTTACGTCGGAGGGAGGGCTAATCAGCCCCAGCATTTT